This entry features one TCR beta chain sequence. Sequencing used immunoSEQ multiplex PCR; TCRdb keeps in-frame clones, though not all of them. The repertoire has under 70,000 clones, under 95% of them found once; the top ten carry 1% to 1.5%. The entry originates in a study of T cell changes during pregnancy in multiple sclerosis. The length of the CDR3 is 14 residues. Per germline, CDR1 GTSNPN and CDR2 SVGIG (reference sequence). Trimming shortened V by 0 bases and J by 5 bases, and 13 bases separated the two germline ends. J is TRBJ1-2 and V is TRBV30; D gene unclear. The origin of this receptor is a female donor with multiple sclerosis, enrolled in a pregnancy study. The sequenced sample was peripheral blood, obtained in the second trimester of pregnancy. CDR3 nucleotides: TGTGCCTGGAGTGTACTGAACCGAATGTATGGCTACACCTTC. Translated: CAWSVLNRMYGYTF.